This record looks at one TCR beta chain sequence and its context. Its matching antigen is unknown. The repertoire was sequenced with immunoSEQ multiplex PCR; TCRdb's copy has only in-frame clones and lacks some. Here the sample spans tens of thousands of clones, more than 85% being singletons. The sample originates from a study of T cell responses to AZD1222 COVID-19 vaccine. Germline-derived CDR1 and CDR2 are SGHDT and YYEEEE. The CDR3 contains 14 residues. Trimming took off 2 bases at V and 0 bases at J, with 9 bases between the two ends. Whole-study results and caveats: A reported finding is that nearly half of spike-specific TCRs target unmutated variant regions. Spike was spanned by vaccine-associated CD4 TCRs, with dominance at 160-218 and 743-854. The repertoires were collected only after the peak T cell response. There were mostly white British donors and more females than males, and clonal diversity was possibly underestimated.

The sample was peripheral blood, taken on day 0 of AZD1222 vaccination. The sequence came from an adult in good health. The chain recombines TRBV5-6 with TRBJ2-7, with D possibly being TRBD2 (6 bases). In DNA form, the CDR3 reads TGTGCCAGCAGCTTTCCGGGGGACTCCTACGAGCAGTACTTC. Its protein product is CASSFPGDSYEQYF. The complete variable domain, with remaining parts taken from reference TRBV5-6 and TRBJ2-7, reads DAGVTQSPTHLIKTRGQQVTLRCSPKSGHDTVSWYQQALGQGPQFIFQYYEEEERQRGNFPDRFSGHQFPNYSSELNVNALLLGDSALYLCASSFPGDSYEQYFGPGTRLTVT.